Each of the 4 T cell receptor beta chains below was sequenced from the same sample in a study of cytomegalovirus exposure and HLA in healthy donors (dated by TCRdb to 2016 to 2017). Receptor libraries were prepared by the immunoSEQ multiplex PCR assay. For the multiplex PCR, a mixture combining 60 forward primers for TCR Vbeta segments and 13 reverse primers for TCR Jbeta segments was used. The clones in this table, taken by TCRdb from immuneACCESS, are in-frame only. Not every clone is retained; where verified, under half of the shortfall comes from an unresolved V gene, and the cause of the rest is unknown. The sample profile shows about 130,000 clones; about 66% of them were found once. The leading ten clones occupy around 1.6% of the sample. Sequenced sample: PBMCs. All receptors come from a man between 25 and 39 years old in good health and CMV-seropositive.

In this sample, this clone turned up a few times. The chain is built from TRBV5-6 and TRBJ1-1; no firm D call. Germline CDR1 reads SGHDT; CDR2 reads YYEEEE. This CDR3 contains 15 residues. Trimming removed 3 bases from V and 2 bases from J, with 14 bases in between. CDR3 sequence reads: CASSSLGKGNTEAFF. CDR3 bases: TGTGCCAGCAGCTCGCTCGGGAAGGGTAACACTGAAGCTTTCTTT.

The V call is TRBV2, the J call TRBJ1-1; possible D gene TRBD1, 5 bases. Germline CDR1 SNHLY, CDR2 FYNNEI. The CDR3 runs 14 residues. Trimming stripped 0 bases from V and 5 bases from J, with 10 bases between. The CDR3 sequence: CASSEAGGRTEAFF. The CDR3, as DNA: TGTGCCAGCAGTGAAGCGGGGGGAAGGACTGAAGCTTTCTTT.

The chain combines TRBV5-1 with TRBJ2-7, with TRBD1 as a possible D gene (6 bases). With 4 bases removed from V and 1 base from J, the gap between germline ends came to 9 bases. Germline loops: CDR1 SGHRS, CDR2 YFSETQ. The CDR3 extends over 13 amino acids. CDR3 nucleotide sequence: TGCGCCAGCAGCCCCGGACAGTCCTACGAGCAGTACTTC. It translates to CASSPGQSYEQYF.

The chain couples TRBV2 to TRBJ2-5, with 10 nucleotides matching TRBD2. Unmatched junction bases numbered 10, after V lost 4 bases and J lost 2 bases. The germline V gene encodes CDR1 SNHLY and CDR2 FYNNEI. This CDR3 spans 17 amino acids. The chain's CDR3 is CASSVLSPAGGQETQYF. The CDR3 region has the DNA TGTGCCAGCAGTGTCCTATCCCCAGCGGGAGGGCAAGAGACCCAGTACTTC.